Reported below is one T cell receptor beta chain. This sample stems from a study of control samples from healthy donors and cancer patients. Repertoires were generated with immunoSEQ multiplex PCR, while TCRdb's copy carries only in-frame clones and drops some. Of about 140,000 clones listed, roughly 90% are singletons. The CDR3 sequence is 15 residues long. V lost 6 bases and J 2 bases, leaving 13 bases between the germline ends. CDR1 and CDR2 (germline): KGHDR, SFDVKD. V and J are TRBV24-1 and TRBJ2-1, with D hard to call. Specimen: blood. This receptor was taken from a man aged 30 to 45 in good health. The CDR3 coding sequence is TGTGCCACCAGTACAGCAGAATTAACCTACAATGAGCAGTTCTTC. Protein product: CATSTAELTYNEQFF.